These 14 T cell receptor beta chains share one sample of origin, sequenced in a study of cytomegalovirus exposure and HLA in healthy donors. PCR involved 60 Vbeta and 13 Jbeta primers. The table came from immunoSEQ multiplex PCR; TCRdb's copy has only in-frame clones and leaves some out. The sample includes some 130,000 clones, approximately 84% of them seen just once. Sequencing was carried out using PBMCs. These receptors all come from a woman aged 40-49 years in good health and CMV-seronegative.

This chain's CDR3 is CSVAQGTEAFF. Here the CDR3 DNA reads TGCAGCGTTGCACAGGGGACTGAAGCTTTCTTT. This sequence joins TRBV29-1 and TRBJ1-1; 7 nucleotides line up with TRBD1. There are 11 residues in the CDR3. Germline values: CDR1 SQVTM, CDR2 ANQGSEA. V trimming: 4 bases; J trimming: 5 bases; junction bases outside the gene matches: 1.

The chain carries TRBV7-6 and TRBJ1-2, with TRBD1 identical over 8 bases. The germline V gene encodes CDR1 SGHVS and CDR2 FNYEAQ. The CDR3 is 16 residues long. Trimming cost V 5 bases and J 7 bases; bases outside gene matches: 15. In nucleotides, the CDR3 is TGTGCCAGCAGCGCAAGCTCTCGGACAGGGCAAGGTGGCTACACCTTC. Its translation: CASSASSRTGQGGYTF.

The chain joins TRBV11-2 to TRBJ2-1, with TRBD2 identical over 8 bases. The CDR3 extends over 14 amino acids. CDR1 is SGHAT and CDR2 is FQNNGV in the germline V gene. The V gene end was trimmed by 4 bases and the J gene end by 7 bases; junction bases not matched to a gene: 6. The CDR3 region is CASSSVSGSNEQFF. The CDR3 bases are TGTGCCAGCAGCTCGGTGAGCGGGAGTAATGAGCAGTTCTTC.

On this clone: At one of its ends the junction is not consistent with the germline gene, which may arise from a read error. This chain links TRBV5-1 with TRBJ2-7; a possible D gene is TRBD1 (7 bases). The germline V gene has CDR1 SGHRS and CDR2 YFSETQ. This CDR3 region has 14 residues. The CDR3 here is CAGSLAQGGHEQYF. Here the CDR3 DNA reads TGCGCCGGCAGCTTGGCTCAGGGGGGCCACGAGCAGTACTTC.

CDR3 coding DNA: TGTGCCAGCAGTTCGCCGGGTGAGCAGTACTTC. This codes for CASSSPGEQYF. This chain joins TRBV5-8 and TRBJ2-7, with D unclear. The germline V gene encodes CDR1 SGHTS and CDR2 YDEGEE. Trimming took off 5 bases at V and 7 bases at J, with 10 bases between the two ends. The CDR3 is 11 residues long.

The CDR3 nucleotides are TGTGCCAGCTCAGAGAATCGACAGGGTTACGAGCAGTACTTC. This codes for CASSENRQGYEQYF. This sequence joins TRBV18 and TRBJ2-7; TRBD1 aligns across 7 bases. Germline V CDR1 and CDR2: KGHSH, LQKENI. The V segment lost 5 bases and the J segment 4 bases; nucleotides outside the gene matches: 8. The CDR3 has 14 residues. The full variable domain, with the rest looked up from reference TRBV18 and TRBJ2-7, is NAGVMQNPRHLVRRRGQEARLRCSPMKGHSHVYWYRQLPEEGLKFMVYLQKENIIDESGMPKERFSAEFPKEGPSILRIQQVVRGDSAAYFCASSENRQGYEQYFGPGTRLTVT.

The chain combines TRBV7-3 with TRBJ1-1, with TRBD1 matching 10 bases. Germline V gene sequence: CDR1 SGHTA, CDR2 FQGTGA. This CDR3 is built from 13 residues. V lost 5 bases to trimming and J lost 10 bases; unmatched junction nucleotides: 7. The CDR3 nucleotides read TGTGCCAGCAGCCCACCTGACAGGGGGCGAGCTTTCTTT. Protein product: CASSPPDRGRAFF.

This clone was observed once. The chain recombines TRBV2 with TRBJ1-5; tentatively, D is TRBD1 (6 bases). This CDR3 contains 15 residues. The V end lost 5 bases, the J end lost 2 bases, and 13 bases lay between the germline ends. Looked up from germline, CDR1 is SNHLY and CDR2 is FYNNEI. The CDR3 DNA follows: TGTGCCAGCAGTAATACAGGGTTAGGCAATCAGCCCCAGCATTTT. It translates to CASSNTGLGNQPQHF.

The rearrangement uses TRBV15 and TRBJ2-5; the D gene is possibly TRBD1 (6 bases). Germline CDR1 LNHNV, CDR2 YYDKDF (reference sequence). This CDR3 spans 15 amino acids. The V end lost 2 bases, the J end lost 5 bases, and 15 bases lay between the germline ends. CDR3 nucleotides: TGTGCCACCAGCAGACCCTACAGGGTCGAGGAGACCCAGTACTTC. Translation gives CATSRPYRVEETQYF. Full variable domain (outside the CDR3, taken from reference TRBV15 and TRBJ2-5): DAMVIQNPRYQVTQFGKPVTLSCSQTLNHNVMYWYQQKSSQAPKLLFHYYDKDFNNEADTPDNFQSRRPNTSFCFLDIRSPGLGDTAMYLCATSRPYRVEETQYFGPGTRLLVL.

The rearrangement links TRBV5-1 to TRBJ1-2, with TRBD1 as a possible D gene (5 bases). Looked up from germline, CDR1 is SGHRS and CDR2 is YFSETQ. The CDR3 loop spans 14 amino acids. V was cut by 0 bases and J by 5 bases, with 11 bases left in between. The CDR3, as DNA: TGCGCCAGCAGCTTGGGCCAGGGCTATTATGGCTACACCTTC. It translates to CASSLGQGYYGYTF.

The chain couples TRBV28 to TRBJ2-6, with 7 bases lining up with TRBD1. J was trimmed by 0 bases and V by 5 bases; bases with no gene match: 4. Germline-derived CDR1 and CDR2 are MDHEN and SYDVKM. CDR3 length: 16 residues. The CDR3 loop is CASSPWDSSGANVLTF. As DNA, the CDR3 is TGTGCCAGCAGTCCCTGGGACAGCTCTGGGGCCAACGTCCTGACTTTC. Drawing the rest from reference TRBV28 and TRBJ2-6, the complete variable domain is DVKVTQSSRYLVKRTGEKVFLECVQDMDHENMFWYRQDPGLGLRLIYFSYDVKMKEKGDIPEGYSVSREKKERFSLILESASTNQTSMYLCASSPWDSSGANVLTFGAGSRLTVL.

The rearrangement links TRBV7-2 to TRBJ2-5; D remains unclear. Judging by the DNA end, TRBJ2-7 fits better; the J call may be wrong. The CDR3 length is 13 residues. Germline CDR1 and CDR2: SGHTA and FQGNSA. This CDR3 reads CASSLASSYEQYF. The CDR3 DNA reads TGTGCCAGCAGCTTAGCTAGCAGCTACGAGCAGTACTTC.

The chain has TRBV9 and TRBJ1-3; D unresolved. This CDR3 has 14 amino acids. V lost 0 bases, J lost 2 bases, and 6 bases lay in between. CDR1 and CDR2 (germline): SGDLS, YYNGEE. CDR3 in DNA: TGTGCCAGCAGCGTAGGCACTACTGGAAACACCATATATTTT. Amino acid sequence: CASSVGTTGNTIYF.

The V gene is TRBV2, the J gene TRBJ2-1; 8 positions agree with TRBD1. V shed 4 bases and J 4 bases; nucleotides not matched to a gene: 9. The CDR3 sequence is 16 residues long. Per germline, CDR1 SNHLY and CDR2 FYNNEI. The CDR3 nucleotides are TGTGCCAGCAGTGGCTCGGACGGACAGGGTTACAATGAGCAGTTCTTC. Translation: CASSGSDGQGYNEQFF.